This T cell receptor (beta chain) is drawn from a study of CD8+ T cells in alopecia areata. CDR3 length equals 11 residues. In germline, CDR1 is SGHDT, CDR2 FRDEAV. The ends were cut back, 5 bases at V and 3 bases at J, with 4 bases in the middle. A word on this clone: Genes here carry mouse names. The read ends 4 residues shy of where the CDR3 ends; the end is completed using the germline J gene.

Cells pooled from cutaneous lymph nodes were sorted on CD4, CD8alpha, NKG2D, NKG2ACE and other markers. Extracted RNA was reverse transcribed into cDNA, the sequencing template. Assay used: immunoSEQ multiplex PCR; TCRdb lists only in-frame clones, some missing. Listed for the sample are 270,000 or so clones, none seen a single time. The sequence derives from a C3H/HeJ mouse with alopecia areata. The mouse line has the MHC haplotype H2-k. V is TRBV14 and J is TRBJ2-5, with D unresolved. Input material: CD4+ T cells sorted from a lymph node. The sequenced CDR3 bases are TGTGCCAGCAGACAACAAGAC. Protein sequence: CASRQQD. The full CDR3 reads CASRQQDTQYF.